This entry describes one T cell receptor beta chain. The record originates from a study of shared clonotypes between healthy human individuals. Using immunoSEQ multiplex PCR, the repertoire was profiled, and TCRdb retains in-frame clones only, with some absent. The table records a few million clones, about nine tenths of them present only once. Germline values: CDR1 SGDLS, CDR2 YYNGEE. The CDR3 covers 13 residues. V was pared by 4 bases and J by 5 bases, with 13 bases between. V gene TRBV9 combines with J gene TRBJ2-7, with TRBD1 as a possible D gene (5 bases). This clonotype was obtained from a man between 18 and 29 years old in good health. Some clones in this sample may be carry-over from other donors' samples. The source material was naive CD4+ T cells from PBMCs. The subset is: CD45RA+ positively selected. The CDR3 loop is CASSLRQGHEQYF. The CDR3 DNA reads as TGTGCCAGCAGCCTCCGGCAGGGCCACGAGCAGTACTTC.